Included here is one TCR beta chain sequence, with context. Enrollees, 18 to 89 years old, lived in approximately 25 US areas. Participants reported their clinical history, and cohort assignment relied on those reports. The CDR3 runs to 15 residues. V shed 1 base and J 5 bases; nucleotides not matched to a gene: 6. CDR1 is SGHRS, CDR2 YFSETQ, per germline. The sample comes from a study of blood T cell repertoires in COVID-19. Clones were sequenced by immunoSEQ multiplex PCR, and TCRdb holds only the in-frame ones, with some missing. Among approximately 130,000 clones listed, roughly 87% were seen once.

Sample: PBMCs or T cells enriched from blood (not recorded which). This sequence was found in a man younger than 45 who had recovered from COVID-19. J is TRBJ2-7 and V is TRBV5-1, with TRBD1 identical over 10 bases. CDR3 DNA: TGCGCCAGCAGCTTGTCTGGGACAGGGGATAACGAGCAGTACGTC. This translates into CASSLSGTGDNEQYV.